This T cell receptor beta chain was sequenced in a study of blood T cell repertoires in COVID-19. Study background: PBMCs, B-cell-depleted T cells, or T cells provided the cDNA or gDNA that made up the material.

The assay was immunoSEQ multiplex PCR, and TCRdb's table has in-frame clones only and misses some. Here the sample spans 100,000 to 150,000 clones, more than 75% being singletons. The receptor was derived from a human donor in a cohort sampled during active COVID-19. Sequencing was done on a sample of peripheral blood.

The CDR3 sequence is CSASLWRASSNEQFF. The CDR3 DNA reads TGCAGTGCTAGTTTGTGGAGGGCCAGTTCCAATGAGCAGTTCTTC. J is TRBJ2-1 and V is TRBV20-1; a weak D match, TRBD2 (6 bases). The CDR3 is made up of 15 amino acids. V lost 3 bases and J lost 6, with 18 bases in between. CDR1 is DFQATT, CDR2 SNEGSKA, per germline (reference sequence).